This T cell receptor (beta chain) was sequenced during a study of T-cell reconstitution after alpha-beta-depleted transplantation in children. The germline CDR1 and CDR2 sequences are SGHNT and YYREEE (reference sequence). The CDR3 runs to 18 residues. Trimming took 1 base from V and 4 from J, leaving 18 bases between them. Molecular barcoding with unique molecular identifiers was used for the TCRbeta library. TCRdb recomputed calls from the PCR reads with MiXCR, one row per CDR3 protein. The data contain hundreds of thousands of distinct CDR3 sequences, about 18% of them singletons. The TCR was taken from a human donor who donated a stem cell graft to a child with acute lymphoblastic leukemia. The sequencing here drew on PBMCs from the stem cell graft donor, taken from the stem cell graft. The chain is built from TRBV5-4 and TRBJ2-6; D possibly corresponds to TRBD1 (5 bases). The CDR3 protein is CASSLLSQGWFGANVLTF. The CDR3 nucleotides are TGTGCCAGCAGCTTGCTGTCGCAGGGTTGGTTCGGGGCCAACGTCCTGACTTTC.